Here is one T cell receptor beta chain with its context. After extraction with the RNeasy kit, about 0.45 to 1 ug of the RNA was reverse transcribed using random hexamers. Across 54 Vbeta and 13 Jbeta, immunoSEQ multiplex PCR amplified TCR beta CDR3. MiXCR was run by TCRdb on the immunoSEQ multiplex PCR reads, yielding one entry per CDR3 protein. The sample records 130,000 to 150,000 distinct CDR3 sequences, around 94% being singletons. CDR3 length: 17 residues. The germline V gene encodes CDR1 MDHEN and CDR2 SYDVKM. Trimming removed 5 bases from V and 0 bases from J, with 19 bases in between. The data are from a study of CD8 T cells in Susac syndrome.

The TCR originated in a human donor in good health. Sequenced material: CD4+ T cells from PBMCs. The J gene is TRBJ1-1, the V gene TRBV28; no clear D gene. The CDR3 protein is CASSALSSTELNTEAFF. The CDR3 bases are TGTGCCAGCAGTGCATTGAGCTCGACGGAATTGAACACTGAAGCTTTCTTT.